This T cell receptor (beta chain) was profiled in a study (dated by TCRdb to 2021 to 2024). What the work shows at the level of the full study, not this receptor alone: Further investigation, including longitudinal sampling and assessment of a control group, is stated by the authors to be required.

As regards this clone: Its antigen target is currently unknown. No per-base quality is available; no much larger clone lies one base away.

The CDR3 covers 15 residues, taking in both the cysteine and the phenylalanine. The DNA shown is the 45-base CDR3, in frame from base 1. Trimming takes 0 bases from V and 0 bases from J, and the germline ends sit 9 bases apart. The germline V gene sets CDR1 to SGDLS and CDR2 to YYNGEE. PBMCs were isolated from peripheral blood, and TCR beta sequencing was performed on genomic DNA from unsorted PBMCs. Survey-level sequencing on the immunoSEQ platform was used to profile TCR beta chain repertoires. The original pipeline was this. Repertoire diversity was quantified by the inverse Simpson index, and CDR3 amino acid length spectratypes and V-J pairing frequencies were compared. To annotate clonotypes specific to SARS-CoV-2, CMV, influenza A and EBV, TCR beta CDR3 sequences were compared against VDJdb. In its TCRdb copy, this immuneACCESS table keeps in-frame sequences only and misses some clones. Where compared with another copy, unresolved V genes explain less than half of these, and the others have no known cause. That table is the source of V, J and clone size, and D and trimming were worked out from the DNA. The sample contains roughly 68,000 clones, about 93% of them found a single time. Around 4.6% of the sample lies in the top ten.

The rearranged segments are TRBV9 and TRBJ1-1; the D gene cannot be named for sure. The source material was PBMCs. The receptor comes from a man in his forties with rheumatoid arthritis. In nucleotides, the sequence is TGTGCCAGCAGCGTAGTAGGCGGAATGAACACTGAAGCTTTCTTT. Its product reads: CASSVVGGMNTEAFF.